This section outlines one TCR beta chain sequence together with its context. The data belong to a study of blood T cell repertoires in COVID-19. Study summary: Both acute and convalescent COVID-19 samples were obtained from the United States, Italy and Spain.

CDR3 length equals 12 residues. V was clipped by 1 base and J by 11 bases, with 11 bases between them. Germline V gene data show CDR1 as SEHNR and CDR2 as FQNEAQ (reference sequence). Patients at the Seattle site were enrolled during active infection and followed longitudinally. Sequencing used immunoSEQ multiplex PCR; TCRdb keeps in-frame clones, though not all of them. The sample comprises approximately 260,000 clones, 80% to 90% of which are singletons, and about 9.4% rests with the top ten. This sequence originates from a woman aged 70-85 years with COVID-19, enrolled during active disease. The sample comprised peripheral blood. The chain combines TRBV7-9 with TRBJ1-1; D remains unclear. CDR3 sequence reads: CASSLERVAAFF. CDR3 sequence (DNA): TGTGCCAGCAGCTTAGAGAGGGTAGCGGCTTTCTTT.